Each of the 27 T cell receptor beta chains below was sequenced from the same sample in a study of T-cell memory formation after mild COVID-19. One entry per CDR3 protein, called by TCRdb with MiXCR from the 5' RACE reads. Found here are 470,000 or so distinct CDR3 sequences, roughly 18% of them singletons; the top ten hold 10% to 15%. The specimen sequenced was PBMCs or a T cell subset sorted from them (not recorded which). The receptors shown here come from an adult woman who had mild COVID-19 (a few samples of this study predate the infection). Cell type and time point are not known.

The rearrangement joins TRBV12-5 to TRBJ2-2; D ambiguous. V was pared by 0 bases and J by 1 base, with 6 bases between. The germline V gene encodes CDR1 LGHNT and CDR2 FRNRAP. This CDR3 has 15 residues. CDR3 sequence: CASGLVYGNTGELFF. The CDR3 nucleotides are TGTGCTAGTGGTTTGGTATATGGGAACACCGGGGAGCTGTTTTTT.

CDR3 sequence: CASRIAGSYEQYF. In DNA form, the CDR3 reads TGTGCCAGCAGGATAGCGGGATCCTACGAGCAGTACTTC. The gene calls are TRBV12-3 or TRBV12-4 and TRBJ2-7; 8 nucleotides line up with TRBD2. After removal of 6 bases from V and 1 base from J, the junction contained 2 bases not matched to a gene. This CDR3 comprises 13 residues.

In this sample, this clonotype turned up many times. The CDR3 sequence: CASSDRAGETQYF. CDR3 nucleotide sequence: TGTGCCAGCAGCGACAGGGCTGGGGAGACCCAGTACTTC. V usage is TRBV5-6 and J usage is TRBJ2-5; 7 positions match TRBD1. CDR1 and CDR2 (germline): SGHDT, YYEEEE. The CDR3 spans 13 residues. V was clipped by 4 bases and J by 5 bases; unmatched bases: 5. Based on the CDR3 plus reference TRBV5-6 and TRBJ2-5, the full variable domain is DAGVTQSPTHLIKTRGQQVTLRCSPKSGHDTVSWYQQALGQGPQFIFQYYEEEERQRGNFPDRFSGHQFPNYSSELNVNALLLGDSALYLCASSDRAGETQYFGPGTRLLVL.

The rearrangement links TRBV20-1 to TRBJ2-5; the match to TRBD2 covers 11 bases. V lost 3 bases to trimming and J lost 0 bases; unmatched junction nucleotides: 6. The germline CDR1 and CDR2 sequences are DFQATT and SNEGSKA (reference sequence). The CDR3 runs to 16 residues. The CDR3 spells CSASSGTSGYQETQYF. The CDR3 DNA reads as TGCAGTGCTAGCTCCGGGACTAGCGGTTACCAAGAGACCCAGTACTTC.

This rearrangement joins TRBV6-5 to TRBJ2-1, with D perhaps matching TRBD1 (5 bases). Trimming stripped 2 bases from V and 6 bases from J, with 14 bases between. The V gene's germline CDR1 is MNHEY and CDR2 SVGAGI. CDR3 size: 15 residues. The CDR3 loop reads CASSYTGSGSNEQFF. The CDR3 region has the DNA TGTGCCAGCAGTTACACCGGCTCAGGGTCCAATGAGCAGTTCTTC.

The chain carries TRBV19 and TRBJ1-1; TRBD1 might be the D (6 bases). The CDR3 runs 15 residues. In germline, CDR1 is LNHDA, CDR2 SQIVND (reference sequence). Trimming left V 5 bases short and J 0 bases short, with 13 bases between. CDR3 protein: CASSSSGALNTEAFF. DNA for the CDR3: TGTGCCAGTAGTTCATCGGGGGCGCTGAACACTGAAGCTTTCTTT.

CDR3 in DNA: TGTGCCAGCAGTGAAGTATTCTACAATGAGCAGTTCTTC. Translation gives CASSEVFYNEQFF. The chain combines TRBV6-4 with TRBJ2-1; D gene ambiguous. Germline V gene data show CDR1 as MRHNA and CDR2 as SNTAGT. This CDR3 has 13 amino acids. V was pared by 3 bases and J by 3 bases, with 6 bases between.

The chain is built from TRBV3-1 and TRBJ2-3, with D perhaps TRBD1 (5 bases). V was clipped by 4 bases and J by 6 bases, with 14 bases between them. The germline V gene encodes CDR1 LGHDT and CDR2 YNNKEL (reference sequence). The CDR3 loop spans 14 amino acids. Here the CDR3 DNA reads TGTGCCAGCAGCCTGACAGTCCCTAAGGATACGCAGTATTTT. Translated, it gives CASSLTVPKDTQYF.

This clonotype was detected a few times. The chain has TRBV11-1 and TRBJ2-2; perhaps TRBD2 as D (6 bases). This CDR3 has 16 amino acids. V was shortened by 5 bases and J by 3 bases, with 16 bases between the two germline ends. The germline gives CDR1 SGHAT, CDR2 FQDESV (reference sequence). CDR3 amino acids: CASSPRRGSDTGELFF. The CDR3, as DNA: TGTGCCAGCAGCCCCAGGAGGGGTTCGGACACCGGGGAGCTGTTTTTT.

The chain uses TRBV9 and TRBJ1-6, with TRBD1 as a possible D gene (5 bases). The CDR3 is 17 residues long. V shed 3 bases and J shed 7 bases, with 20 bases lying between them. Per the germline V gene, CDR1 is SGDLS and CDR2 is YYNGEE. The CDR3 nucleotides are TGTGCCAGCAGCGAAGACCGGGACGTTGGGGGAAATTCACCCCTCCACTTT. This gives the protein CASSEDRDVGGNSPLHF.

This CDR3 is CAWSVGTSANLLSGQYF. DNA of the CDR3: TGTGCCTGGAGTGTCGGGACTAGCGCGAACCTGTTGAGTGGGCAGTATTTT. The chain carries TRBV30 and TRBJ2-3, with 10 bases that match TRBD2. The CDR3 has 17 residues. Germline loops: CDR1 GTSNPN, CDR2 SVGIG (reference sequence). V dropped 0 bases and J dropped 11; count of bases not matched to a gene: 17.

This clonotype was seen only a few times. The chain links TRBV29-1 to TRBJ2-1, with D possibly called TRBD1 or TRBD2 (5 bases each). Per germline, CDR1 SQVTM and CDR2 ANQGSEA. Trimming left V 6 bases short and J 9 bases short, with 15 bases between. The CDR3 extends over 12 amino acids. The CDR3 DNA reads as TGCAGCGTACCCGGATTTGGGGGTGAGCAGTTCTTC. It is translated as CSVPGFGGEQFF.

CDR3 loop: CASGSGLRATTYEQYF. CDR3 sequence (DNA): TGTGCTAGTGGTTCGGGACTTCGTGCAACCACCTACGAGCAGTACTTC. The rearrangement links TRBV12-5 to TRBJ2-7; tentative D call: TRBD2 (6 bases). Germline CDR1 and CDR2: LGHNT and FRNRAP. The CDR3 has 16 amino acids. The V end lost 4 bases, the J end lost 2 bases, and 18 bases lay between the germline ends.

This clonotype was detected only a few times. CDR3 bases: TGTGCCAGCAGCTCCCTAATGGGGGCTAACTATGGCTACACCTTC. Protein: CASSSLMGANYGYTF. The chain employs TRBV5-4 and TRBJ1-2, with a weak D call TRBD1 (5 bases). Deletions cut 3 bases from V and 0 bases from J, with 12 bases between. Germline V gives CDR1 SGHNT, CDR2 YYREEE (reference sequence). The length of the CDR3 is 15 residues.

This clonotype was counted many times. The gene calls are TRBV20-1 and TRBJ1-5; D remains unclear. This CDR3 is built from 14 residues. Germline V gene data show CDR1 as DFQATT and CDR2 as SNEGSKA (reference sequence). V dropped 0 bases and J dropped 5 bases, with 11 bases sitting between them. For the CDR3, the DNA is TGCAGTGCTAGAGATCCGAGGGAGGATCAGCCCCAGCATTTT. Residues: CSARDPREDQPQHF.

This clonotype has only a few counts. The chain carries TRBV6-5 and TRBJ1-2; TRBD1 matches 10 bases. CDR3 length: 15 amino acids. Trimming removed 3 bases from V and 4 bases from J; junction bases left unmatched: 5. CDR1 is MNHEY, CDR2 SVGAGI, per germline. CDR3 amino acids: CASSYMGTGAYGYTF. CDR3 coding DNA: TGTGCCAGCAGTTATATGGGGACAGGGGCCTATGGCTACACCTTC.

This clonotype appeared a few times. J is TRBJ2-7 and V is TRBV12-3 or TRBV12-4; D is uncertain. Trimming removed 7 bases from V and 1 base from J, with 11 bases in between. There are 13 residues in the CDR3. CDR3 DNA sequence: TGTGCCAGCACCAAGCGCCGATCCTACGAGCAGTACTTC. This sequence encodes CASTKRRSYEQYF.

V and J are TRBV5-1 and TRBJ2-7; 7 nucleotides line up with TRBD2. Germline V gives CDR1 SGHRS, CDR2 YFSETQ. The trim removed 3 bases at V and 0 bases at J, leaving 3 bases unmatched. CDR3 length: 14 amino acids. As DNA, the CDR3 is TGCGCCAGCAGCTCCGGGGGGAACTCCTACGAGCAGTACTTC. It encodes CASSSGGNSYEQYF.

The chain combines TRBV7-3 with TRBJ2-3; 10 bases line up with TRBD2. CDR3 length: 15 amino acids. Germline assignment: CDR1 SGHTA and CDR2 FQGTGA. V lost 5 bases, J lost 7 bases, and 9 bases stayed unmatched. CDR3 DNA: TGTGCCAGCAGCGGCGGACTAGCGGACCCTAATACGCAGTATTTT. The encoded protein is CASSGGLADPNTQYF.

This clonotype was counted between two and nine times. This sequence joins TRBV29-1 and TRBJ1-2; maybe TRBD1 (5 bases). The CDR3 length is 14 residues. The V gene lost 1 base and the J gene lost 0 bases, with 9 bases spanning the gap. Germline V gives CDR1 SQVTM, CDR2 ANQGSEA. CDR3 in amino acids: CSVEARETNYGYTF. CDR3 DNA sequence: TGCAGCGTTGAAGCCAGGGAAACTAACTATGGCTACACCTTC.

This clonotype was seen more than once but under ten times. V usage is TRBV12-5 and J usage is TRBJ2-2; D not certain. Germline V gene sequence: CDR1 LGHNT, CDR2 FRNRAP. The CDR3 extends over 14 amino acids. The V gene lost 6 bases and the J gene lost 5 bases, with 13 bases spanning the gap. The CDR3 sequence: CASGQYLRTGELFF. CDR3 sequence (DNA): TGTGCTAGTGGGCAGTACCTACGAACCGGGGAGCTGTTTTTT.

This CDR3 is CASSVGENQPQHF. In nucleotides, the CDR3 is TGTGCCAGCAGCGTAGGGGAGAATCAGCCCCAGCATTTT. The chain employs TRBV9 and TRBJ1-5, with D unclear. Germline CDR1 reads SGDLS; CDR2 reads YYNGEE. The ends were cut back, 0 bases at V and 4 bases at J, with 5 bases in the middle. There are 13 residues in the CDR3. The entire variable domain, with the rest obtained from reference TRBV9 and TRBJ1-5, is as follows: DSGVTQTPKHLITATGQRVTLRCSPRSGDLSVYWYQQSLDQGLQFLIQYYNGEERAKGNILERFSAQQFPDLHSELNLSSLELGDSALYFCASSVGENQPQHFGDGTRLSIL.

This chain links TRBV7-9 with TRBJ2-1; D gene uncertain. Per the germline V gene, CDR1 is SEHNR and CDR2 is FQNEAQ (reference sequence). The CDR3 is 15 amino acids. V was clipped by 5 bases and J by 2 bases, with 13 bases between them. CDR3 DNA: TGTGCCAGCAGCCGCGTCCTGGGTACCTACAATGAGCAGTTCTTC. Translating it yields CASSRVLGTYNEQFF.

The CDR3 loop is CASSAGLAGGQETQYF. CDR3 bases: TGTGCCAGCAGCGCGGGACTAGCGGGGGGGCAGGAGACCCAGTACTTC. The rearrangement joins TRBV7-2 to TRBJ2-5; 16 bases line up with TRBD2. Germline V lookup: CDR1 SGHTA, CDR2 FQGNSA. The CDR3 is 16 amino acids. V was pared by 5 bases and J by 5 bases, with 5 bases of the junction left unmatched.

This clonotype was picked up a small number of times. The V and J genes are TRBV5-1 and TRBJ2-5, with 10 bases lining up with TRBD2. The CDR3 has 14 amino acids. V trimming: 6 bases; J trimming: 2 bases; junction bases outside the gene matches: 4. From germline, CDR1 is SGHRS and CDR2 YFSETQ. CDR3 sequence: CASIQRGGQETQYF. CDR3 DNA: TGCGCCAGCATCCAGCGGGGGGGTCAAGAGACCCAGTACTTC.

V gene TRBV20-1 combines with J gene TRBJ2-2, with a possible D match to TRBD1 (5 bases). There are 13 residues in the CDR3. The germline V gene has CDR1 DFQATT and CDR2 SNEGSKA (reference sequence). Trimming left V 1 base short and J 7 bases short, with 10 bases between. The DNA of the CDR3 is TGCAGTGCTAGAGGGGGCGCCGGCGGGGAGCTGTTTTTT. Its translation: CSARGGAGGELFF.

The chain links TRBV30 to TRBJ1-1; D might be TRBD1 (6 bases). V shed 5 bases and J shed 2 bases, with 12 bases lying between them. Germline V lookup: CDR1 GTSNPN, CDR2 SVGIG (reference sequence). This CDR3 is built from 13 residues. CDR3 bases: TGTGCCTGGGATCGGACAGCAAACACTGAAGCTTTCTTT. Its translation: CAWDRTANTEAFF.